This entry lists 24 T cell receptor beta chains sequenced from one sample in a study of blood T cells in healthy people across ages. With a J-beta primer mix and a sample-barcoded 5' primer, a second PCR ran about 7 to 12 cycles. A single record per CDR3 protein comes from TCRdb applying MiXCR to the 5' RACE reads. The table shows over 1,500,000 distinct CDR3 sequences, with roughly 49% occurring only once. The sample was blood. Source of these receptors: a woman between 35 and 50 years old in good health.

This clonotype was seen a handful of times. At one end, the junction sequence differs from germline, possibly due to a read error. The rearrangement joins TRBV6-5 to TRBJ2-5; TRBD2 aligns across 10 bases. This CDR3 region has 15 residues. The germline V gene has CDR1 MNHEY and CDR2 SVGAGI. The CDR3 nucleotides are TGTGCCAGCACTTACCAGCGGGGGGGCGCAGAGACCCAGTACTTC. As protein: CASTYQRGGAETQYF.

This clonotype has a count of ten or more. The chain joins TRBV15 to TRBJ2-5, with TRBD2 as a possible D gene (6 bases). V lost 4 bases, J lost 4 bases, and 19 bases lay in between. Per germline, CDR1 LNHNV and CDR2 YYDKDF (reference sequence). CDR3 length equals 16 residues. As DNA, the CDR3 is TGTGCCACCAGCACTTCCCCTAGCGCCTGGGGAGAGACCCAGTACTTC. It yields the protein CATSTSPSAWGETQYF.

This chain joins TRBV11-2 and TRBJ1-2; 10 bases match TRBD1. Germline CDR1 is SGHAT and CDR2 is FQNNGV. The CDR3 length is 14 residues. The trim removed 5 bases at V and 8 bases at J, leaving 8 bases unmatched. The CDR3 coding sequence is TGTGCCAGCAGCACGCGGGGACAGGGGAAGGGCTACACCTTC. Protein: CASSTRGQGKGYTF.

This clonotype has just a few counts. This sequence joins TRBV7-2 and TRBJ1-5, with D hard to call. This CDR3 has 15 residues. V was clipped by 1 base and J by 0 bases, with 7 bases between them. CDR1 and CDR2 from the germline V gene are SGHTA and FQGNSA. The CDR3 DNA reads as TGTGCCAGCAGCTTAGGAGGAAATAGCAATCAGCCCCAGCATTTT. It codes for CASSLGGNSNQPQHF.

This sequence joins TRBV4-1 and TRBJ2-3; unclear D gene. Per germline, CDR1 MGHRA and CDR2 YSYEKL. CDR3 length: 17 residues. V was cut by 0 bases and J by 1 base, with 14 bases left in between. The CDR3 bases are TGCGCCAGCAGCCAAGATCCCCTAGGCTTGGGCACAGATACGCAGTATTTT. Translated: CASSQDPLGLGTDTQYF.

CDR3 sequence (DNA): TGTGCCAGCAGCGTAAGTTCGGCTAGCGGAGAGAATGAGCAGTTCTTC. This gives the protein CASSVSSASGENEQFF. V gene TRBV7-2 combines with J gene TRBJ2-1; 7 bases agree with TRBD2. The CDR3 covers 16 residues. J was trimmed by 7 bases and V by 5 bases; bases with no gene match: 14. The germline gives CDR1 SGHTA, CDR2 FQGNSA.

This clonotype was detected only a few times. The CDR3 DNA reads TGTGCCAGCAGCCCTAATGGGATAGCCAAAAACATTCAGTACTTC. Its translation is CASSPNGIAKNIQYF. This chain connects TRBV7-2 to TRBJ2-4; D not resolved. CDR1 is SGHTA, CDR2 FQGNSA, per germline. V was pared by 5 bases and J by 0 bases, with 11 bases between. This CDR3 has 15 residues.

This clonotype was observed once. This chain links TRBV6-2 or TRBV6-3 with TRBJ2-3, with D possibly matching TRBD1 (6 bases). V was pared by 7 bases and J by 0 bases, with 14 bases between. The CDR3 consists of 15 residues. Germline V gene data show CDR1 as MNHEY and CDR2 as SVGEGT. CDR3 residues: CASTPGDTSTDTQYF. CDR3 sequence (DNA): TGTGCCAGCACCCCTGGGGACACTAGCACAGATACGCAGTATTTT.

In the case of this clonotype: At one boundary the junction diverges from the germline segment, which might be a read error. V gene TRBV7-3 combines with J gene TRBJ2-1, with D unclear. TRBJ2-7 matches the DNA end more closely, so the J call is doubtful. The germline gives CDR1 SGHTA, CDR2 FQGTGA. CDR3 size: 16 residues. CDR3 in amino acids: CACSLGSTPSYNEQYF. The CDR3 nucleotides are TGTGCCTGCAGCTTAGGGTCGACCCCCTCCTACAATGAGCAGTACTTC.

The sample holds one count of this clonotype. For the CDR3, the DNA is TGTGCCAGCAGCCTCCTGAGGCAGGAGCAGTTCTTC. The encoded protein is CASSLLRQEQFF. The V and J genes are TRBV3-1 and TRBJ2-1; no definite D call. With 4 bases removed from V and 10 bases from J, the gap between germline ends came to 11 bases. This CDR3 contains 12 residues. The germline gives CDR1 LGHDT, CDR2 YNNKEL (reference sequence).

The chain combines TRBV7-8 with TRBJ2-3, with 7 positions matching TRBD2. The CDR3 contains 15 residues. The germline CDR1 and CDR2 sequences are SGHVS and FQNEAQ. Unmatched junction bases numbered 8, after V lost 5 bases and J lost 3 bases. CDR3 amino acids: CASSKLGGITDTQYF. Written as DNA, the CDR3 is TGTGCCAGCAGCAAATTGGGGGGGATAACAGATACGCAGTATTTT.

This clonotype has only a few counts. DNA for the CDR3: TGTGCCAGCAGTCAAAGCAGACTAGCATTGTCCTACAATGAGCAGTTCTTC. Translating gives CASSQSRLALSYNEQFF. The V and J genes are TRBV11-1 and TRBJ2-1; TRBD2 agrees at 7 bases. Germline V gene sequence: CDR1 SGHAT, CDR2 FQDESV (reference sequence). This CDR3 region has 17 residues. The ends lost 6 bases at V and 1 base at J; junction bases unmatched: 12.

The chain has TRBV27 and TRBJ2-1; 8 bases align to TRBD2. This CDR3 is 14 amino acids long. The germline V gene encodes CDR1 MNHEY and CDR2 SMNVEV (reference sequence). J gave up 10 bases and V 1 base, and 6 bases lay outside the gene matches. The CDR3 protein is CASSLLSRTSEQFF. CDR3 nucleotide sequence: TGTGCCAGCAGTTTATTATCTCGGACTAGCGAGCAGTTCTTC.

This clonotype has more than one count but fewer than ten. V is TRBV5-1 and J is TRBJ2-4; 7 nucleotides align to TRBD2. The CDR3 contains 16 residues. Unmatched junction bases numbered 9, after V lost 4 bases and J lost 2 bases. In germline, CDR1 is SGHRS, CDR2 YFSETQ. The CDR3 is CASSPETSITKNIQYF. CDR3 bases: TGCGCCAGCAGCCCAGAGACTAGCATAACCAAAAACATTCAGTACTTC.

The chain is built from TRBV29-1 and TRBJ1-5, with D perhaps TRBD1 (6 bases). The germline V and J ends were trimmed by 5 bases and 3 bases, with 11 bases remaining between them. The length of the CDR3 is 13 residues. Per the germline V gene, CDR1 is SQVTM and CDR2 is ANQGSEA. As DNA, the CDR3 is TGCAGCGTTAATACAGGGCTCAATCAGCCCCAGCATTTT. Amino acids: CSVNTGLNQPQHF.

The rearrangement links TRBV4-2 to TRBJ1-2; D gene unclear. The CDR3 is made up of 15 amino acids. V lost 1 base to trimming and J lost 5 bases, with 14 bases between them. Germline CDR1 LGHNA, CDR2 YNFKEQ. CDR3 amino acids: CASSQGIVQEYGYTF. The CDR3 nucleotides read TGTGCCAGCAGCCAAGGTATTGTCCAGGAGTATGGCTACACCTTC.

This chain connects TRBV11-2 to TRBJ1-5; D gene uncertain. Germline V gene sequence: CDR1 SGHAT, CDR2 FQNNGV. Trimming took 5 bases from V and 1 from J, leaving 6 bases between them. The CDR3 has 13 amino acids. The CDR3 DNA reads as TGTGCCAGCAGCCCTACGAGCAATCAGCCCCAGCATTTT. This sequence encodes CASSPTSNQPQHF.

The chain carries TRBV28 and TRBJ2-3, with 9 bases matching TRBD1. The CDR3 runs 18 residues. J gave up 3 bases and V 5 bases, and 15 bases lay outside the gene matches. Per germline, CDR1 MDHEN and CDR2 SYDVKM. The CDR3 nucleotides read TGTGCCAGCAGTGCACCGTTGACAGGGGGGCGTTGGACAGATACGCAGTATTTT. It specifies CASSAPLTGGRWTDTQYF. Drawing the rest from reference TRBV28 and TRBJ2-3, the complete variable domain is DVKVTQSSRYLVKRTGEKVFLECVQDMDHENMFWYRQDPGLGLRLIYFSYDVKMKEKGDIPEGYSVSREKKERFSLILESASTNQTSMYLCASSAPLTGGRWTDTQYFGPGTRLTVL.

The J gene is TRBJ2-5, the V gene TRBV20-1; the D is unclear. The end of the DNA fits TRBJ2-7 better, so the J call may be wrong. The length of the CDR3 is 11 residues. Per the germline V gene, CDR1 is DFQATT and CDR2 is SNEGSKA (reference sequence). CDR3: CSARRGIEQYF. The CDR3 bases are TGCAGTGCTAGACGTGGGATCGAGCAGTACTTC.

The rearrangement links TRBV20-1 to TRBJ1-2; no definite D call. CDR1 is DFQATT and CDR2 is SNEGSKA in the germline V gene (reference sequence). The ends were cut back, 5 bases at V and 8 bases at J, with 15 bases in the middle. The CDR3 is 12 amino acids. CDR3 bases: TGCAGTGCTCTCGACGGCTATAGCGGCTACACCTTC. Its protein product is CSALDGYSGYTF.

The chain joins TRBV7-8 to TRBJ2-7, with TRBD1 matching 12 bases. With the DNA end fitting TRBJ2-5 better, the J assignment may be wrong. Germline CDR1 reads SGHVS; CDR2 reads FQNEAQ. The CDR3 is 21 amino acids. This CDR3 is CASSLALLALSGTGGMETQYF. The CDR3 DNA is TGTGCCAGCAGCTTAGCTCTCTTAGCGCTTTCAGGGACAGGGGGCATGGAGACCCAGTACTTC.

CDR3 bases: TGCAGCGTTGAAGATAGGATCTCTGGGGCCAACGTCCTGACTTTC. This gives the protein CSVEDRISGANVLTF. The chain is built from TRBV29-1 and TRBJ2-6; D gene unclear. Germline values: CDR1 SQVTM, CDR2 ANQGSEA. The length of the CDR3 is 15 residues. With 0 bases removed from V and 0 bases from J, the gap between germline ends came to 6 bases.

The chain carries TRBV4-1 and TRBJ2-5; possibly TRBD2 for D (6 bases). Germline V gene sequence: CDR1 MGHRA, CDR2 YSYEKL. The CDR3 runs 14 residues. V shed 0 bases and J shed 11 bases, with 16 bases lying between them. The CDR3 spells CASSQDRTSREQYF. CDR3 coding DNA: TGCGCCAGCAGCCAAGATCGGACCTCTCGGGAGCAGTACTTC.

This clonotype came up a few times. The CDR3 DNA reads TGTGCCAGCAGCACGGGAAAGAGCGCAGATACGCAGTATTTT. This gives the protein CASSTGKSADTQYF. J is TRBJ2-3 and V is TRBV7-2; a possible D gene is TRBD2 (5 bases). The germline CDR1 and CDR2 sequences are SGHTA and FQGNSA. Trimming removed 5 bases at V and 4 bases at J, with 13 bases between. This CDR3 contains 14 residues.